Listed below are T cell receptor beta chains from one sample, sequenced in a study of T cells in Graves' hyperthyroidism and ophthalmopathy. One entry per CDR3 protein results from TCRdb running MiXCR on the multiplex PCR reads. The repertoire holds some 580,000 distinct CDR3 sequences, with roughly 16% as singletons. Specimen: blood. The receptors originated from a woman aged 40-49 years with Graves' ophthalmopathy. Each CDR3 is given with its conserved first and last residue. A D gene is named only where the DNA matches it firmly. Clone size is shown for a subset of rows, as once, few, many or a class of expanded clone.

d_call j_call v_call clone_size cdr3_nt cdr3_aa
NA TRBJ1-1 TRBV20-1 many TGCAGTGCTAGGTGGCAGGACGCACTCATGAACACTGAAGCTTTCTTT CSARWQDALMNTEAFF
NA TRBJ2-7 TRBV7-3 many TGTGCCAGCAGCCCCGCCCCCCTCTACGAGCAGTACTTC CASSPAPLYEQYF
TRBD2 TRBJ2-1 TRBV7-6 many TGTGCCAGCAGCACCGGCCGGACTAGCGTCCATGAGCAGTTCTTC CASSTGRTSVHEQFF
TRBD1 TRBJ1-6 TRBV9 NA TGTGCCAGCAGCGGGGGACAGCCTAATTCACCCCTCCACTTT CASSGGQPNSPLHF
NA TRBJ1-6 TRBV3-1 many TGTGCCAGCAGCCTGGGACCATGGAATTCACCCCTCCACTTT CASSLGPWNSPLHF
NA TRBJ2-7 TRBV11-1 many TGTGCCAGCAGCTTACTCCTGTCGGCTAGGAGGGACGAGCAGTACTTC CASSLLLSARRDEQYF
NA TRBJ1-1 TRBV6-1 NA TGTGCCAGCAGTCCATATGACAGGAACACTGAAGCTTTCTTT CASSPYDRNTEAFF
NA TRBJ2-7 TRBV20-1 many TGCAGTGCTAGAAGAGGGGTGATGGGTCTTAGCTACGAGCAGTACTTC CSARRGVMGLSYEQYF
TRBD2 TRBJ2-1 TRBV4-1 NA TGCGCCAGCAGCCGATCCGGGACTAGCGGGAGGAATGAGCAGTTCTTC CASSRSGTSGRNEQFF
NA TRBJ2-2 TRBV5-1 few TGCGCCGGCAGCAGATTAGGGGGCACCGGGGAGCTGTTTTTT CAGSRLGGTGELFF
NA TRBJ2-3 TRBV7-3 NA TGTGCCAGCAGCTTCCTCATGGGAGATACGCAGTATTTT CASSFLMGDTQYF
TRBD2 TRBJ2-1 TRBV7-9 many TGTGCCGGAAAAACGAATAGCGGGAGGGACAATGAGCAGTTCTTC CAGKTNSGRDNEQFF
NA TRBJ2-4 TRBV6-1 few TGTGCCAGCAGCTTAGACTACGCCAAAAACATTCAGTACTTC CASSLDYAKNIQYF
TRBD1 TRBJ1-1 TRBV12-3/TRBV12-4 many TGTGCCAGCAGGGGACAGGGACTGAACACTGAAGCTTTCTTT CASRGQGLNTEAFF
TRBD2 TRBJ2-7 TRBV20-1 few TGCAGTGCTACAACCGGGCAACGGGGGGGGGAGCAGTACTTC CSATTGQRGGEQYF
TRBD1 TRBJ2-5 TRBV24-1 NA TGTGCCACCAGTGTCAAAACCGGGACAGGGTGTAAGACCCAGTACTTC CATSVKTGTGCKTQYF
TRBD2 TRBJ2-3 TRBV29-1 few TGCAGCGTTGAGGGGGGACTAGCGGGTGGAGTAGCAGATACGCAGTATTTT CSVEGGLAGGVADTQYF
TRBD1 TRBJ1-2 TRBV19 few TGTGCCAGTAGTCTTTCGGACAGGGATCATGGCTACACCTTC CASSLSDRDHGYTF
NA TRBJ2-7 TRBV20-1 many TGCAGTGCCAGGAACCTCAGGGGCCAAAGCTCCTACGAGCAGTACTTC CSARNLRGQSSYEQYF
NA TRBJ2-6 TRBV12-3/TRBV12-4 few TGTGCCAGCAGTGGCGCAGTCAGGGTCTCCGGGGCCAACGTCCTGACTTTC CASSGAVRVSGANVLTF
NA TRBJ1-2 TRBV7-9 NA TGTGCCAGCAGCCCCGTCACACCGACTTATGGCTACACCTTC CASSPVTPTYGYTF
TRBD1 TRBJ2-1 TRBV5-1 NA TGCGCCAGCAGCTTCCTGACAGGGGGTGGTTCCTACAATGAGCAGTTCTTC CASSFLTGGGSYNEQFF
NA TRBJ2-5 TRBV29-1 many TGCAGCGTTGAACGGACATATAAACAAGAGACCCAGTACTTC CSVERTYKQETQYF
NA TRBJ1-5 TRBV6-1 few TGTGCCAGCAGTGAAGTAGGCGGACCCCAGCATTTT CASSEVGGPQHF
TRBD1 TRBJ1-2 TRBV4-1 few TGCGCCAGCAGCCAAGATCCCGGGACAGTCTATGGCTACACCTTC CASSQDPGTVYGYTF
NA TRBJ2-1 TRBV7-8 NA TGTGCCAGCAGCAGCGATAAAAGTGAGCAGTTCTTC CASSSDKSEQFF
NA TRBJ2-5 TRBV24-1 few TGTGCCACCAGTGATTATCGGGGCGGGACCCAAGAGACCCAGTACTTC CATSDYRGGTQETQYF
TRBD2 TRBJ2-7 TRBV6-6 many TGTGCCAGCAGTTACTCAAGGACTAGCGCCACCTACGAGCAGTACTTC CASSYSRTSATYEQYF
NA TRBJ2-1 TRBV20-1 many TGCAGTGCTAGAGCACCCGGGAGAGGCCCCATCAATGAGCAGTTCTTC CSARAPGRGPINEQFF
NA TRBJ2-3 TRBV18 NA TGTGCCAGCCCACCCGACACAGATACGCAGTATTTT CASPPDTDTQYF
NA TRBJ1-1 TRBV5-1 many TGCGCCAGCAGCTTGGGGAATGTTGGGGGCAGAAACACTGAAGCTTTCTTT CASSLGNVGGRNTEAFF
NA TRBJ2-3 TRBV2 many TGTGCCAGCTTTTCAGATACGCAGTATTTT CASFSDTQYF
TRBD2 TRBJ2-7 TRBV5-1 many TGCGCCAGCAGCTTGACGACTAGCGGGACCCCGTGGCAGTACTTC CASSLTTSGTPWQYF
NA TRBJ2-3 TRBV4-1 NA TGCGCCAGCAGGCTAGCCCAATCCGAGGATACGCAGTATTTT CASRLAQSEDTQYF
NA TRBJ1-1 TRBV11-2 many TGTGCCAGCAGCACTCCGGGAGGGAACACTGAAGCTTTCTTT CASSTPGGNTEAFF
NA TRBJ2-1 TRBV20-1 NA TGCAGTGCTAGGGGGGAGCACTACAATGAGCAGTTCTTC CSARGEHYNEQFF
NA TRBJ1-2 TRBV6-1 few TGTGCCAGCAGGGGGGACGGACGGGACACCTTC CASRGDGRDTF
NA TRBJ2-2 TRBV4-1 NA TGCGCCAGCAGCCAAGAGAAGGACACCGGGGAGCTGTTTTTT CASSQEKDTGELFF
NA TRBJ2-1 TRBV6-1 NA TGTGCCAGCAGCGCTCCGAGTCCACAGGGATATATGTTCTTC CASSAPSPQGYMFF
NA TRBJ2-3 TRBV9 NA TGTGCCAGCAGACCCAGCACAGATACGCTGTATTTT CASRPSTDTLYF
NA TRBJ2-7 TRBV20-1 NA TGCAGTGCTAGAAGTAATAGCGTTAGGGGGAGGACTCCCTACGAGCAGTACTTC CSARSNSVRGRTPYEQYF
TRBD1 TRBJ1-5 TRBV6-1 few TGTGCCAGCAACACAGGGGGTAACAATCGGCCCCAGCATTTT CASNTGGNNRPQHF
TRBD1 TRBJ1-2 TRBV12-3/TRBV12-4 few TGTGCCAGCAGCCCGGGACAGGGTGTCTATGGCTACACCTTC CASSPGQGVYGYTF
NA TRBJ2-2 TRBV12-3/TRBV12-4 NA TGTGCCAGCAGTCCTCGGGGAGGCGCGGACACCGGGGAGCTGTTTTTT CASSPRGGADTGELFF
TRBD2 TRBJ2-5 TRBV6-2/TRBV6-3 NA TGTGCCACCAGCGCCCGGACTAGCGGGGTCGACCTACGAGAGACCCAGTACTTC CATSARTSGVDLRETQYF
NA TRBJ2-5 TRBV30 many TGTGCCTGGAGTGCCGGTGGTGGATCCCATCCGTACTTC CAWSAGGGSHPYF
NA TRBJ2-3 TRBV9 NA TGTGCCAGCAGCGAAGAGGACCCAGATACGCAGTATTTT CASSEEDPDTQYF
TRBD2 TRBJ2-1 TRBV28 many TGTGCCAGCAGTCTTAGCGGGCCCTACAATGAGCAGTTCTTC CASSLSGPYNEQFF
NA TRBJ1-2 TRBV19 NA TGTGCCAGTAGTCGCGGGACGTTGGGCTACACCTTC CASSRGTLGYTF
NA TRBJ2-3 TRBV20-1 few TGCAGCTCGGACCTAAGCACAGATACGCAGTATTTT CSSDLSTDTQYF
NA TRBJ1-5 TRBV27 many TGTGCCAGCAGTTTATATGGGGAAGTCGGTAGTCAGCCCCAGCATTTT CASSLYGEVGSQPQHF
NA TRBJ2-1 TRBV12-3/TRBV12-4 many TGTGCCAGCAGTCCTGACTACACCTATGGGTATGAGCAGTTCTTC CASSPDYTYGYEQFF
NA TRBJ2-2 TRBV19 NA TGTGCCAGTACCTCAAGGGACACCCCAAGGGACACCGGGGAGCTGTTTTTT CASTSRDTPRDTGELFF
TRBD1 TRBJ1-2 TRBV2 few TGTGCCAGCAGCGGGACAGTCGCCTATGGCTACACCTTC CASSGTVAYGYTF
TRBD2 TRBJ2-3 TRBV4-1 few TGCGCCAGCAGCCAAGATCCGTTGGTGGCGGGAGTTTCAGATACGCAGTATTTT CASSQDPLVAGVSDTQYF